These T cell receptor beta chains were read from a single sample in a study of cytomegalovirus exposure and HLA in healthy donors. The data were produced by immunoSEQ multiplex PCR, yet TCRdb's version contains in-frame clones alone and is incomplete. This table has about 160,000 clones, less than 85% appearing once. The sequenced material came from PBMCs. Every receptor here comes from a man in his fifties or sixties in good health and CMV-seronegative. Each CDR3 is given with its conserved first and last residue. The D gene is left open where the match is weak. The size field is filled for only some rows; it gives once, few, many or a size class.

-	-	TRBV2	TRBJ2-2	CASSVRQVEQRNTGELFF	TGTGCCAGCAGTGTCCGACAGGTCGAACAAAGGAACACCGGGGAGCTGTTTTTT
-	-	TRBV29-1	TRBJ2-5	CSVEVGARETQYF	TGCAGCGTTGAAGTGGGGGCGCGGGAGACCCAGTACTTC
-	-	TRBV10-1	TRBJ2-7	CASSESGLSYEQYF	TGCGCCAGCAGTGAGTCGGGCCTCTCCTACGAGCAGTACTTC
-	TRBD2	TRBV7-2	TRBJ2-7	CASSLFAGASYEQYF	TGTGCCAGCAGCCTCTTTGCGGGAGCCTCCTACGAGCAGTACTTC
-	-	TRBV5-6	TRBJ1-2	CASSPVSGNYGYTF	TGTGCCAGCAGCCCGGTCTCGGGGAACTATGGCTACACCTTC
-	TRBD1	TRBV6-1	TRBJ2-5	CASSDGDRGQETQYF	TGTGCCAGCAGTGATGGGGACAGGGGACAAGAGACCCAGTACTTC
-	TRBD1	TRBV7-6	TRBJ2-7	CASSSPGQGTYEQYF	TGTGCCAGCAGCTCTCCCGGACAGGGGACCTACGAGCAGTACTTC
-	-	TRBV7-3	TRBJ2-1	CASSSTGSNNEQFF	TGTGCCAGCAGTTCTACAGGGAGCAACAATGAGCAGTTCTTC
few	TRBD1	TRBV28	TRBJ1-1	CASSFSWPLRGRTEAFF	TGTGCCAGCAGTTTCAGTTGGCCCCTAAGGGGGCGGACTGAAGCTTTCTTT
-	-	TRBV14	TRBJ2-7	CASSQNSIQGLHF	TGTGCCAGCAGCCAGAATTCGATCCAGGGACTGCACTTC
-	TRBD1	TRBV10-3	TRBJ1-2	CAARGQGADGYTF	TGTGCCGCCAGAGGACAGGGGGCCGATGGCTACACCTTC
-	TRBD2	TRBV4-1	TRBJ2-1	CASRTSGPPSGQFF	TGCGCCAGCAGAACTAGCGGTCCCCCCTCAGGACAGTTCTTC
-	-	TRBV7-2	TRBJ1-3	CASSLSAGSGNTIYF	TGTGCCAGCAGCTTATCGGCAGGCTCTGGAAACACCATATATTTT
few	TRBD1	TRBV5-6	TRBJ1-6	CASSRENRGNSPLHF	TGTGCCAGCAGCCGAGAGAACAGGGGAAATTCACCCCTCCACTTT
-	-	TRBV7-3	TRBJ2-1	CASSRSGSSYNEQFF	TGTGCCAGCAGCCGATCGGGTAGCTCCTACAATGAGCAGTTCTTC
-	TRBD1	TRBV2	TRBJ1-2	CASRFGQGNYGYTF	TGTGCCAGCAGGTTTGGACAGGGTAACTATGGCTACACCTTC
-	TRBD1	TRBV6-5	TRBJ1-4	CASSNGDRGLEKLFF	TGTGCCAGCAGCAACGGGGACAGGGGACTAGAAAAACTGTTTTTT
-	-	TRBV7-2	TRBJ1-2	CASSLETSGNYGYTF	TGTGCCAGCAGCTTAGAAACTTCGGGGAACTATGGCTACACCTTC
-	-	TRBV29-1	TRBJ2-4	CSVDGREGAKNIQYF	TGCAGCGTTGACGGGCGGGAAGGGGCCAAAAACATTCAGTACTTC
-	TRBD2	TRBV28	TRBJ2-5	CASSLWGTSGPETQYF	TGTGCCAGCAGTTTATGGGGGACTAGCGGTCCCGAGACCCAGTACTTC
-	TRBD2	TRBV4-1	TRBJ2-3	CASSQVSSGGGDTQYF	TGCGCCAGCAGCCAAGTATCGAGCGGGGGAGGGGATACGCAGTATTTT
-	TRBD2	TRBV7-8	TRBJ2-1	CASSFSGSLLRVF	TGTGCCAGCAGCTTTAGCGGGAGTTTGTTACGGGTCTTC